Included here is one T cell receptor (beta chain) sequence, with context. TCRdb independently ran MiXCR on the RT-PCR reads; one entry per CDR3 protein. This table has hundreds of thousands of distinct CDR3 sequences, more than 13% appearing once. The V and J ends lost 7 bases and 0 bases respectively, with 9 bases between them. CDR3 length: 14 residues. Looked up from germline, CDR1 is MNHNS and CDR2 is SASEGT. The J gene is TRBJ1-4, the V gene TRBV6-1; the D is unclear. Material: memory CD4+ T cells from blood. The TCR was taken from a female donor in good health, serving as a healthy control. The CDR3 DNA follows: TGTGCCAGCACTCGAACAGCAACTAATGAAAAACTGTTTTTT. Amino acid sequence: CASTRTATNEKLFF.